The following is a T cell receptor beta chain sequence with its context. Its matching antigen is unknown. The V gene lost 2 bases and the J gene lost 4 bases, with 11 bases spanning the gap. CDR1 and CDR2 (germline): SEHNR, FQNEAQ (reference sequence). The CDR3 spans 14 residues. The source of the thymus tissue was resections taken during corrective heart surgery. This table comes from immunoSEQ multiplex PCR, and its TCRdb copy is limited to in-frame clones, with some not included. The sample records roughly 120,000 clones, more than 90% being singletons. This entry is derived from a study of human thymus T cells. Study-wide results and limits: Related research reported highly overlapping thymic repertoires among unrelated individuals.

Specimen: thymus tissue. This receptor was taken from a boy younger than two with a congenital heart defect but otherwise immunologically healthy. This chain connects TRBV7-9 to TRBJ1-1, with D possibly matching TRBD1 (6 bases). Here the CDR3 DNA reads TGTGCCAGCAGCTTATCCCAGGGGTTCACTGAAGCTTTCTTT. The encoded protein is CASSLSQGFTEAFF. Looking up the rest from reference TRBV7-9 and TRBJ1-1 gives the full variable domain: DTGVSQNPRHKITKRGQNVTFRCDPISEHNRLYWYRQTLGQGPEFLTYFQNEAQLEKSRLLSDRFSAERPKGSFSTLEIQRTEQGDSAMYLCASSLSQGFTEAFFGQGTRLTVV.